Below are 23 T cell receptor beta chains sequenced from a single sample in a study of T cell changes during pregnancy in multiple sclerosis. Here immunoSEQ multiplex PCR was the method, and the copy in TCRdb shows in-frame clones only, minus some. The sample yields just over 90,000 clones, roughly 91% seen once. The specimen was peripheral blood, collected after pregnancy. The receptor source for this set is a female donor in good health, enrolled as a control in a pregnancy study.

The chain has TRBV6-5 and TRBJ1-1; tentative D call: TRBD1 (5 bases). Looked up from germline, CDR1 is MNHEY and CDR2 is SVGAGI. Trimming left V 2 bases short and J 2 bases short, with 12 bases between. The CDR3 has 15 amino acids. CDR3 nucleotides: TGTGCCAGCAGTTACCCGGGACTGAGCAACACTGAAGCTTTCTTT. Amino acid sequence: CASSYPGLSNTEAFF.

The chain couples TRBV10-3 to TRBJ2-7; D possibly corresponds to TRBD2 (7 bases). CDR3 length equals 14 residues. Per germline, CDR1 ENHRY and CDR2 SYGVKD. Trimming pared 4 bases from V and 2 bases from J, leaving 12 bases between. Here the CDR3 reads CAISGGGGTYEQYF. The CDR3 DNA reads TGTGCCATCAGTGGGGGCGGGGGCACCTACGAGCAGTACTTC.

The CDR3 nucleotides are TGTGCCAGCAGCTCCCGGGGCGGGGGGGAACGGGATACGCAGTATTTT. Protein sequence: CASSSRGGGERDTQYF. The chain combines TRBV7-3 with TRBJ2-3; 9 bases map to TRBD2. Germline trimming cut 4 bases from V and 6 bases from J; bases unmatched to any gene: 11. CDR1 is SGHTA and CDR2 is FQGTGA in the germline V gene. The CDR3 totals 16 residues.

The chain recombines TRBV7-3 with TRBJ2-1, with D perhaps matching TRBD1 (6 bases). The germline V gene has CDR1 SGHTA and CDR2 FQGTGA. The CDR3 loop spans 15 amino acids. V shed 6 bases and J shed 4 bases, with 16 bases lying between them. The chain's CDR3 is CASSHGRGSYNEQFF. For the CDR3, the DNA is TGTGCCAGCAGTCACGGCAGGGGTTCATACAATGAGCAGTTCTTC.

This clone rates as large. The chain carries TRBV7-9 and TRBJ2-5; D possibly corresponds to TRBD2 (5 bases). The CDR3 has 15 amino acids. From germline, CDR1 is SEHNR and CDR2 FQNEAQ (reference sequence). Trimming stripped 2 bases from V and 0 bases from J, with 10 bases between. Here the CDR3 reads CASSLSGGNQETQYF. The CDR3, as DNA: TGTGCCAGCAGCTTAAGTGGAGGCAACCAAGAGACCCAGTACTTC.

This clone came up once. V usage is TRBV6-5 and J usage is TRBJ1-3; D gene uncertain. The germline V gene has CDR1 MNHEY and CDR2 SVGAGI. V dropped 7 bases and J dropped 4 bases, with 8 bases sitting between them. This CDR3 has 12 amino acids. The CDR3 spells CASIGLGNTIYF. For the CDR3, the DNA is TGTGCCAGCATCGGTCTGGGAAACACCATATATTTT.

V gene TRBV27 combines with J gene TRBJ1-5, with 8 bases that match TRBD1. V dropped 2 bases and J dropped 4; count of bases not matched to a gene: 4. The CDR3 extends over 15 amino acids. From germline, CDR1 is MNHEY and CDR2 SMNVEV (reference sequence). The CDR3 protein is CASSLDRGGNQPQHF. CDR3 nucleotide sequence: TGTGCCAGCAGTTTAGACAGGGGAGGGAATCAGCCCCAGCATTTT.

The V gene is TRBV9, the J gene TRBJ2-2; tentative D call: TRBD2 (6 bases). Germline CDR1 SGDLS, CDR2 YYNGEE. The CDR3 runs 17 residues. With 0 bases removed from V and 9 bases from J, the gap between germline ends came to 21 bases. CDR3 in amino acids: CASSVEASEFPGRELFF. CDR3 in DNA: TGTGCCAGCAGCGTAGAAGCTAGCGAATTCCCAGGGAGGGAGCTGTTTTTT.

This clone appeared a single time. The genes are TRBV11-1 and TRBJ1-3; possibly TRBD1 for D (6 bases). This CDR3 region has 13 residues. CDR1 SGHAT and CDR2 FQDESV come from the germline V gene (reference sequence). Deletions cut 6 bases from V and 0 bases from J, with 6 bases between. CDR3 in DNA: TGTGCCAGCAGACAGGGCTCTGGAAACACCATATATTTT. Its protein is CASRQGSGNTIYF.

V usage is TRBV4-2 and J usage is TRBJ2-1, with a tentative D call TRBD2 (7 bases). V was shortened by 2 bases and J by 0 bases, with 11 bases between the two germline ends. This CDR3 spans 16 amino acids. Germline assignment: CDR1 LGHNA and CDR2 YNFKEQ. The CDR3 nucleotides are TGTGCCAGCAGCCAACGGGGGGCCGGCTCCTACAATGAGCAGTTCTTC. This translates into CASSQRGAGSYNEQFF.

This sequence joins TRBV4-2 and TRBJ1-6; D gene uncertain. Germline CDR1 reads LGHNA; CDR2 reads YNFKEQ. Trimming pared 0 bases from V and 10 bases from J, leaving 4 bases between. The CDR3 extends over 12 amino acids. The CDR3 sequence is CASSQERSPLHF. DNA of the CDR3: TGTGCCAGCAGCCAAGAGCGGTCACCCCTCCACTTT.

The genes are TRBV11-2 and TRBJ1-1, with 9 bases identical to TRBD1. Germline V gives CDR1 SGHAT, CDR2 FQNNGV. CDR3 length equals 14 residues. V lost 2 bases to trimming and J lost 3 bases; unmatched junction nucleotides: 1. CDR3 loop: CASSLWTGDTEAFF. The CDR3, as DNA: TGTGCCAGCAGCTTATGGACAGGGGACACTGAAGCTTTCTTT.

The chain carries TRBV18 and TRBJ2-6; TRBD1 aligns across 9 bases. The CDR3 is 18 amino acids. The trim removed 3 bases at V and 1 base at J, leaving 7 bases unmatched. Germline V gene data show CDR1 as KGHSH and CDR2 as LQKENI. This CDR3 reads CASSPVVTGGSGANVLTF. In nucleotides, the CDR3 is TGTGCCAGCTCACCCGTCGTGACAGGGGGATCTGGGGCCAACGTCCTGACTTTC. Filled out from reference TRBV18 and TRBJ2-6, the complete variable domain reads NAGVMQNPRHLVRRRGQEARLRCSPMKGHSHVYWYRQLPEEGLKFMVYLQKENIIDESGMPKERFSAEFPKEGPSILRIQQVVRGDSAAYFCASSPVVTGGSGANVLTFGAGSRLTVL.

A word on this clone: Within the sample, other DNA sequences also encode this same CDR3. V and J are TRBV29-1 and TRBJ1-5; maybe TRBD1 (6 bases). Germline CDR1 reads SQVTM; CDR2 reads ANQGSEA. V lost 4 bases to trimming and J lost 2 bases, with 12 bases between them. CDR3 length: 14 amino acids. The CDR3 sequence: CSVAFTGRNQPQHF. As DNA, the CDR3 is TGCAGCGTTGCTTTTACAGGGCGCAATCAGCCCCAGCATTTT.

The chain uses TRBV9 and TRBJ2-3, with 9 bases lining up with TRBD2. The length of the CDR3 is 18 residues. CDR1 is SGDLS and CDR2 is YYNGEE in the germline V gene. V was pared by 3 bases and J by 6 bases, with 17 bases of the junction left unmatched. CDR3 in amino acids: CASSAYQRERGVSDTQYF. CDR3 sequence (DNA): TGTGCCAGCAGCGCATATCAAAGGGAGCGGGGGGTGAGTGATACGCAGTATTTT.

The chain uses TRBV19 and TRBJ2-5, with a possible D match to TRBD2 (5 bases). In germline, CDR1 is LNHDA, CDR2 SQIVND (reference sequence). The V end was cut by 4 bases, the J end by 4 bases, with 7 bases between. The CDR3 covers 12 residues. This chain's CDR3 is CASSTRGETQYF. The CDR3 bases are TGTGCCAGTAGTACCCGGGGAGAGACCCAGTACTTC.

V gene TRBV6-1 combines with J gene TRBJ2-7; possibly TRBD2 for D (6 bases). Germline values: CDR1 MNHNS, CDR2 SASEGT. The CDR3 has 14 amino acids. V lost 7 bases to trimming and J lost 0 bases, with 13 bases between them. The CDR3 region has the DNA TGTGCCAGCAACCACCCGGGGGTCTCCTACGAGCAGTACTTC. Amino acids: CASNHPGVSYEQYF.

The chain recombines TRBV7-9 with TRBJ2-3; the D gene is possibly TRBD1 (6 bases). Trimming took 1 base from V and 5 from J, leaving 19 bases between them. Germline assignment: CDR1 SEHNR and CDR2 FQNEAQ (reference sequence). This CDR3 has 17 residues. The CDR3 loop reads CASSLGFETGNIDTQYF. CDR3 coding DNA: TGTGCCAGCAGCTTAGGCTTTGAGACAGGAAATATAGATACGCAGTATTTT. The whole variable domain, filled in from reference TRBV7-9 and TRBJ2-3, reads DTGVSQNPRHKITKRGQNVTFRCDPISEHNRLYWYRQTLGQGPEFLTYFQNEAQLEKSRLLSDRFSAERPKGSFSTLEIQRTEQGDSAMYLCASSLGFETGNIDTQYFGPGTRLTVL.

CDR3 nucleotides: TGTGCCAGCAGCGCCGGACTAGAAAGAATGTACGAGCAGTACTTC. It translates to CASSAGLERMYEQYF. The chain carries TRBV5-5 and TRBJ2-7, with 7 bases fitting TRBD2. The CDR3 has 15 residues. The germline CDR1 and CDR2 sequences are SGHKS and YYEKEE (reference sequence). The ends lost 4 bases at V and 4 bases at J; junction bases unmatched: 11.

V and J are TRBV7-9 and TRBJ1-2; TRBD1 matches 9 bases. The germline gives CDR1 SEHNR, CDR2 FQNEAQ (reference sequence). The CDR3 covers 16 residues. Trimming took 1 base from V and 2 from J; bases not matched to a gene: 5. CDR3 region: CASSLGTGTGNYGYTF. Written as DNA, the CDR3 is TGTGCCAGCAGCTTAGGTACGGGGACAGGGAACTATGGCTACACCTTC.

The chain carries TRBV6-5 and TRBJ2-1; TRBD2 agrees at 7 bases. The length of the CDR3 is 16 residues. In germline, CDR1 is MNHEY, CDR2 SVGAGI. With V trimmed by 0 bases and J by 0 bases, 2 bases remained unmatched. The CDR3, as DNA: TGTGCCAGCAGTTACTCGCGGGGGAACTCCTACAATGAGCAGTTCTTC. It codes for CASSYSRGNSYNEQFF.

This clone was seen a single time. The CDR3, as DNA: TGTGCCAGCAGTGGGACAGGGGCTGGGGTCGATGAGCAGTTCTTC. It translates to CASSGTGAGVDEQFF. The chain employs TRBV6-4 and TRBJ2-1; 9 bases agree with TRBD1. Germline CDR1 and CDR2: MRHNA and SNTAGT. The CDR3 is made up of 15 amino acids. With 4 bases clipped from V and 8 bases from J, the junction kept 9 bases outside the gene matches.

The V call is TRBV6-1, the J call TRBJ2-2; possible D gene TRBD1, 7 bases. The V and J ends lost 0 bases and 5 bases respectively, with 13 bases between them. This CDR3 contains 16 residues. Germline values: CDR1 MNHNS, CDR2 SASEGT. CDR3 region: CASSEAHRGGTGELFF. The CDR3 DNA reads TGTGCCAGCAGTGAAGCGCACAGGGGAGGTACCGGGGAGCTGTTTTTT.